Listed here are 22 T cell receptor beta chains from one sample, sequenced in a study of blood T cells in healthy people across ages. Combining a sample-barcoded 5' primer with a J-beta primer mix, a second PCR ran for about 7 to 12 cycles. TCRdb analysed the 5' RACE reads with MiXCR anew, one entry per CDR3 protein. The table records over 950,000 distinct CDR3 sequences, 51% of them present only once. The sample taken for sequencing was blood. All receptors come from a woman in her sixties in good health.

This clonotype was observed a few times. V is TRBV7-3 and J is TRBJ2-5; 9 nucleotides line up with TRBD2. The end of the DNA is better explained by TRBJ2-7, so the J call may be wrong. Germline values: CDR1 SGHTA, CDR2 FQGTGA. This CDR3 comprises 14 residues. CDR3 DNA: TGTGCCAGCAGCTTAACGGGACTAGCCTCCGAGCAGTACTTC. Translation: CASSLTGLASEQYF.

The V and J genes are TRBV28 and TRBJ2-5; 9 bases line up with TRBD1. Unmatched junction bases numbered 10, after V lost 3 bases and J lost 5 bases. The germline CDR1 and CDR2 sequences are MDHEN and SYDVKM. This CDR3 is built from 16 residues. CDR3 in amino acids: CASSLLSGQGWETQYF. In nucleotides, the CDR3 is TGTGCCAGCAGTTTGCTGTCGGGACAGGGCTGGGAGACCCAGTACTTC.

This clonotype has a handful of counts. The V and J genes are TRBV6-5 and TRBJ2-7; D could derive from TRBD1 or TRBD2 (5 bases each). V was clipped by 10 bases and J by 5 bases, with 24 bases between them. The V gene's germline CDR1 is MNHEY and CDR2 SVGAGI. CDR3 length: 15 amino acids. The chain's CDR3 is CATQAPGRLRDEQYF. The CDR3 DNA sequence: TGTGCCACCCAAGCGCCGGGGCGGTTAAGAGACGAGCAGTACTTC.

CDR3 nucleotides: TGTGCCAGTAGTATAGTCCGAGGGACAGGGGCGGACATTCAGTACTTC. The encoded protein is CASSIVRGTGADIQYF. The chain links TRBV19 to TRBJ2-4, with TRBD1 matching 10 bases. The trim removed 1 base at V and 8 bases at J, leaving 8 bases unmatched. Per germline, CDR1 LNHDA and CDR2 SQIVND (reference sequence). The length of the CDR3 is 16 residues. Together with reference TRBV19 and TRBJ2-4, the CDR3 gives the full variable domain: DGGITQSPKYLFRKEGQNVTLSCEQNLNHDAMYWYRQDPGQGLRLIYYSQIVNDFQKGDIAEGYSVSREKKESFPLTVTSAQKNPTAFYLCASSIVRGTGADIQYFGAGTRLSVL.

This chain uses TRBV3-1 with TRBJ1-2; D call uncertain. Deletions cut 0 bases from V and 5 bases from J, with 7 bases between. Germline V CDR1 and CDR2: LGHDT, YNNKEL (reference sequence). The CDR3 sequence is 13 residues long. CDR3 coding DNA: TGTGCCAGCAGCCAAGATCAGTTGTATGGCTACACCTTC. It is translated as CASSQDQLYGYTF. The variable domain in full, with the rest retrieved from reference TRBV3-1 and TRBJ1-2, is DTAVSQTPKYLVTQMGNDKSIKCEQNLGHDTMYWYKQDSKKFLKIMFSYNNKELIINETVPNRFSPKSPDKAHLNLHINSLELGDSAVYFCASSQDQLYGYTFGSGTRLTVV.

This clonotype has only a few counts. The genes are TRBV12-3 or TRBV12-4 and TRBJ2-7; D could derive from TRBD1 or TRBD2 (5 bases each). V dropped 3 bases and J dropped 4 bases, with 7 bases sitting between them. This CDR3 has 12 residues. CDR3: CASSFWGYEQYF. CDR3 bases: TGTGCCAGCAGTTTTTGGGGGTACGAGCAGTACTTC.

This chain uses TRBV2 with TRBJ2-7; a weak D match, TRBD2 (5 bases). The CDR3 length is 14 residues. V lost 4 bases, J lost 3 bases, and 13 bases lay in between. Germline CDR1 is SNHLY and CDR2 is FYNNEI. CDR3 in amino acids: CASSVLLGFYEQYF. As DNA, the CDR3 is TGTGCCAGCAGTGTCTTACTAGGTTTCTACGAGCAGTACTTC.

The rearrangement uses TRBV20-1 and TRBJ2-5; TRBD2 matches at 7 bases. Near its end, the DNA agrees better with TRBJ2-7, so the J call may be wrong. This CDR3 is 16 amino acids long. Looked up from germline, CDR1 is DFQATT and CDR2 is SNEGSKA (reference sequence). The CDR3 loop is CSAMRPGSGTTYEQYF. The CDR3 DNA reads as TGCAGTGCTATGAGGCCAGGGAGCGGGACTACCTACGAGCAGTACTTC.

This CDR3 is CASSFPSGRGDTQYF. CDR3 bases: TGTGCCAGCAGCTTTCCTAGCGGCAGGGGGGATACGCAGTATTTT. The rearrangement uses TRBV11-2 and TRBJ2-3; possibly TRBD1 or TRBD2 for D (7 bases each). Germline CDR1 and CDR2: SGHAT and FQNNGV. This CDR3 contains 15 residues. V gave up 3 bases and J gave up 6 bases, with 16 bases separating them.

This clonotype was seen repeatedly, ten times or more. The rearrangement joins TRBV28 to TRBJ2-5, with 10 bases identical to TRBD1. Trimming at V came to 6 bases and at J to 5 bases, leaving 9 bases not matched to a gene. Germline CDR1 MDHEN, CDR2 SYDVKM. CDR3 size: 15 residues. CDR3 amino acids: CASRAGTGDLETQYF. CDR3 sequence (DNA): TGTGCCAGCAGAGCCGGGACAGGGGATTTGGAGACCCAGTACTTC.

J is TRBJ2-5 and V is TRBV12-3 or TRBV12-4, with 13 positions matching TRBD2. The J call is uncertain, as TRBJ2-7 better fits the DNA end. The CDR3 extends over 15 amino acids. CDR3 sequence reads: CASSRTSGSYYEQYF. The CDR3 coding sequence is TGTGCCAGCAGCCGGACTAGCGGGAGTTACTACGAGCAGTACTTC.

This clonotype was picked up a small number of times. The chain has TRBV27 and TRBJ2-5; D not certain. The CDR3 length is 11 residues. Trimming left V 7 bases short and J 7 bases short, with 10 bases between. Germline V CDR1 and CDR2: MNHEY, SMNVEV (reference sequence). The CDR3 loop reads CASKNSLTQYF. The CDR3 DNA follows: TGTGCCAGCAAGAACAGCTTGACCCAGTACTTC.

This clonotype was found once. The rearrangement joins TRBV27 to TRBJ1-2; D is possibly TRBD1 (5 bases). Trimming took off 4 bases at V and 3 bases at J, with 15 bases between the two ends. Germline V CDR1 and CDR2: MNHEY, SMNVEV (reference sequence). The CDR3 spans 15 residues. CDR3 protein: CASSWDLKSDYGYTF. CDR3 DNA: TGTGCCAGCAGTTGGGACTTAAAGTCGGACTATGGCTACACCTTC.

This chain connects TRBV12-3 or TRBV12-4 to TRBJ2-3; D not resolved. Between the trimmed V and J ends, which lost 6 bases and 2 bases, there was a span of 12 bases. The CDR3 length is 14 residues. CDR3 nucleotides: TGTGCCAGCAGGGAGACTCCTAACACAGATACGCAGTATTTT. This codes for CASRETPNTDTQYF.

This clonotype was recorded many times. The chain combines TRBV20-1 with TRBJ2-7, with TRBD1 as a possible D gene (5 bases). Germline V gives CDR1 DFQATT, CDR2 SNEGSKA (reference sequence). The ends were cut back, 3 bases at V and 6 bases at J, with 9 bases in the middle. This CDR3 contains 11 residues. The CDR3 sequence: CSARGHREQYF. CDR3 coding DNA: TGCAGTGCTAGGGGGCATCGCGAGCAGTACTTC.

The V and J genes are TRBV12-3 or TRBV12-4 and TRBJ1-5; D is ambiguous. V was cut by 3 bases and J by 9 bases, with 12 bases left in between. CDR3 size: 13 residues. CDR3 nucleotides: TGTGCCAGCAGTTTGGGCAGTCGGCTGCCCCAGCATTTT. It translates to CASSLGSRLPQHF.

The CDR3: CTTNRRPHGEQYF. The CDR3 DNA reads TGCACCACGAACCGGCGACCCCATGGTGAGCAGTACTTC. The rearrangement uses TRBV20-1 and TRBJ2-7, with D hard to call. The CDR3 contains 13 residues. Germline CDR1 DFQATT, CDR2 SNEGSKA (reference sequence).

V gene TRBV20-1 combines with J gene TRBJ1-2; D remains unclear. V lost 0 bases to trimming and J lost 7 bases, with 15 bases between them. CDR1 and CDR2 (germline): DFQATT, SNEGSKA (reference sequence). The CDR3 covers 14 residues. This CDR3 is CSARDHRPASGYTF. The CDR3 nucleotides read TGCAGTGCTAGAGATCATCGCCCCGCGAGTGGCTACACCTTC.

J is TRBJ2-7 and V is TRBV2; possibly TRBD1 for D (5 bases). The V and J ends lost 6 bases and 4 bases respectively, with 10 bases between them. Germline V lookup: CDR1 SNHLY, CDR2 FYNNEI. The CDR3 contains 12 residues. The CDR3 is CASSHGAYEQYF. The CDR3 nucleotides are TGTGCCAGCAGCCATGGGGCGTACGAGCAGTACTTC.

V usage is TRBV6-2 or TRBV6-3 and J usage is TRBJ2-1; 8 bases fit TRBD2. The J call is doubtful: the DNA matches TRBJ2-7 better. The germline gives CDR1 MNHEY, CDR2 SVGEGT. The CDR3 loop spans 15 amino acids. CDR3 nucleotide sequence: TGTGCCAGCAGACCGGGACTAGGGGCTTACAATGAGCAGTACTTC. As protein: CASRPGLGAYNEQYF.

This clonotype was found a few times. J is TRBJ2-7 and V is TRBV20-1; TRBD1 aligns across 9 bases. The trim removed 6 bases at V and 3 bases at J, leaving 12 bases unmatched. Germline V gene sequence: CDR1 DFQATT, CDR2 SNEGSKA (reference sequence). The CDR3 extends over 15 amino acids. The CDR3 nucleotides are TGCAGTGCCCCCGGGACAGGGCTCATTTTCTACGAGCAGTACTTC. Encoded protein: CSAPGTGLIFYEQYF.

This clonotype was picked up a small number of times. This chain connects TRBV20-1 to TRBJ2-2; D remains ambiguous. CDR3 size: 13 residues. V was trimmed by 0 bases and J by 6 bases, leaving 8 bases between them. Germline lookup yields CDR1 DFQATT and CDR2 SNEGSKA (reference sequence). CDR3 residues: CSAREGWAGELFF. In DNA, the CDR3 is TGCAGTGCTAGAGAAGGTTGGGCCGGGGAGCTGTTTTTT.